Below are 13 T cell receptor beta chains sequenced from a single sample in a study of cytomegalovirus exposure and HLA in healthy donors. The PCR employed 60 Vbeta primers together with 13 Jbeta primers. Repertoires were generated with immunoSEQ multiplex PCR, while TCRdb's copy carries only in-frame clones and drops some. The repertoire holds some 140,000 clones, with approximately 80% as singletons. The sequenced material came from PBMCs. Every receptor here comes from a male donor in good health and CMV-seropositive.

The rearrangement links TRBV4-1 to TRBJ2-1; 7 bases fit TRBD2. The length of the CDR3 is 14 residues. Germline assignment: CDR1 MGHRA and CDR2 YSYEKL. The J segment lost 10 bases and the V segment lost 4 bases, leaving 10 bases of the junction unmatched. This CDR3 is CASSPALAGREQFF. CDR3 coding DNA: TGCGCCAGCAGCCCCGCCTTAGCGGGTAGGGAGCAGTTCTTC.

This clone was observed a few times. Other nucleotide sequences from this sample produce the same CDR3. J is TRBJ2-5 and V is TRBV5-1; 12 nucleotides align to TRBD2. Germline CDR1 and CDR2: SGHRS and YFSETQ. Germline trimming cut 1 base from V and 2 bases from J; bases unmatched to any gene: 3. The CDR3 is 16 residues long. The CDR3 DNA reads TGCGCCAGCAGCTTGATTCTAGCGGGGGGGCAAGAGACCCAGTACTTC. Translated, it gives CASSLILAGGQETQYF.

This chain joins TRBV6-6 and TRBJ2-1; TRBD2 is a possible D gene (5 bases). Germline V lookup: CDR1 MNHNY, CDR2 SVGAGI (reference sequence). The CDR3 runs 12 residues. V shed 2 bases and J shed 10 bases, with 9 bases lying between them. The CDR3 DNA follows: TGTGCCAGCAGTTACGGAGAGCGGGAGCAGTTCTTC. It encodes CASSYGEREQFF.

The genes are TRBV5-1 and TRBJ2-2; TRBD2 is a possible D gene (5 bases). Germline V gene data show CDR1 as SGHRS and CDR2 as YFSETQ. The CDR3 extends over 13 amino acids. Trimming took off 4 bases at V and 11 bases at J, with 15 bases between the two ends. In DNA form, the CDR3 reads TGCGCCAGCAGCCCGAGGGTGGCATCCGAGCTGTTTTTT. It encodes CASSPRVASELFF. The full variable domain, in which reference TRBV5-1 and TRBJ2-2 provide the parts outside the CDR3, is KAGVTQTPRYLIKTRGQQVTLSCSPISGHRSVSWYQQTPGQGLQFLFEYFSETQRNKGNFPGRFSGRQFSNSRSEMNVSTLELGDSALYLCASSPRVASELFFGEGSRLTVL.

The table lists this clone with a count of one. The sample has other DNA sequences that encode this CDR3 too. The rearrangement uses TRBV7-9 and TRBJ2-5; D not certain. CDR1 is SEHNR and CDR2 is FQNEAQ in the germline V gene (reference sequence). Trimming removed 5 bases at V and 2 bases at J, with 3 bases between. The CDR3 covers 11 residues. The CDR3 DNA reads as TGTGCCAGCAGCCCACAAGAGACCCAGTACTTC. It translates to CASSPQETQYF.

The rearrangement uses TRBV9 and TRBJ2-5; 13 bases line up with TRBD2. The CDR3 contains 20 residues. V lost 1 base and J lost 1; bases outside the gene matches: 13. Germline loops: CDR1 SGDLS, CDR2 YYNGEE. This CDR3 reads CASSVSTIQLAGGPQETQYF. For the CDR3, the DNA is TGTGCCAGCAGCGTATCGACCATCCAACTAGCGGGAGGGCCCCAAGAGACCCAGTACTTC.

The chain combines TRBV7-2 with TRBJ2-7, with 15 bases that match TRBD2. There are 17 residues in the CDR3. J was trimmed by 3 bases and V by 5 bases; bases with no gene match: 8. Germline CDR1 reads SGHTA; CDR2 reads FQGNSA. The CDR3 loop reads CASSQRTSGGAVYEQYF. In DNA form, the CDR3 reads TGTGCCAGCAGCCAGCGGACTAGCGGGGGGGCAGTCTACGAGCAGTACTTC.

Points on this clone: An end of the junction does not agree with germline; a read error may underlie this. Other DNA sequences from this sample encode an identical CDR3 as well. The chain links TRBV6-5 to TRBJ1-1; tentative D call: TRBD1 (5 bases). This CDR3 contains 15 residues. The germline CDR1 and CDR2 sequences are MNHEY and SVGAGI. Here the CDR3 reads CASSYSSRGNTEAFF. The DNA of the CDR3 is TGTGCCAGCAGTTACTCGAGTCGGGGGAACACTGAAGCCTTCTTT.

CDR3 amino acids: CASRKQDRQETQYF. CDR3 DNA: TGTGCCAGCAGAAAACAGGACCGCCAAGAGACCCAGTACTTC. The chain joins TRBV6-5 to TRBJ2-5, with D possibly being TRBD1 (5 bases). Trimming pared 6 bases from V and 1 base from J, leaving 12 bases between. Germline CDR1 reads MNHEY; CDR2 reads SVGAGI. CDR3 length: 14 amino acids.

This clone has just a few counts. This chain joins TRBV30 and TRBJ1-4; 7 bases fit TRBD1. After removal of 5 bases from V and 2 bases from J, the junction contained 5 bases not matched to a gene. CDR3 length: 14 amino acids. Germline values: CDR1 GTSNPN, CDR2 SVGIG (reference sequence). CDR3 nucleotides: TGTGCCTGGGGTTCGGGACAGACTAATGAAAAACTGTTTTTT. Translated: CAWGSGQTNEKLFF.

Of note for this clone: The junction does not match germline at one end; this may be a read error. V is TRBV15 and J is TRBJ1-4; 7 positions agree with TRBD1. In germline, CDR1 is LNHNV, CDR2 YYDKDF (reference sequence). The CDR3 length is 15 residues. The CDR3 is CATRPQGDPNEKLFF. Written as DNA, the CDR3 is TGTGCCACCAGGCCTCAGGGGGATCCTAACGAAAAACTGTTTTTT.

The chain employs TRBV2 and TRBJ1-5; 7 bases map to TRBD1. This CDR3 region has 19 residues. Germline V gene sequence: CDR1 SNHLY, CDR2 FYNNEI. The V and J ends lost 4 bases and 0 bases, in that order; junction bases with no gene match: 15. CDR3 in amino acids: CASSVVKGARGNSNQPQHF. CDR3 sequence (DNA): TGTGCCAGCAGTGTCGTGAAGGGGGCGCGGGGAAATAGCAATCAGCCCCAGCATTTT.

The chain has TRBV6-5 and TRBJ1-1, with D maybe TRBD1 (6 bases). With 5 bases removed from V and 5 bases from J, the gap between germline ends came to 12 bases. The germline V gene has CDR1 MNHEY and CDR2 SVGAGI. CDR3 length: 13 amino acids. CDR3: CASSRTDLTEAFF. The DNA for the CDR3 is TGTGCCAGCAGTAGGACAGATCTGACTGAAGCTTTCTTT.